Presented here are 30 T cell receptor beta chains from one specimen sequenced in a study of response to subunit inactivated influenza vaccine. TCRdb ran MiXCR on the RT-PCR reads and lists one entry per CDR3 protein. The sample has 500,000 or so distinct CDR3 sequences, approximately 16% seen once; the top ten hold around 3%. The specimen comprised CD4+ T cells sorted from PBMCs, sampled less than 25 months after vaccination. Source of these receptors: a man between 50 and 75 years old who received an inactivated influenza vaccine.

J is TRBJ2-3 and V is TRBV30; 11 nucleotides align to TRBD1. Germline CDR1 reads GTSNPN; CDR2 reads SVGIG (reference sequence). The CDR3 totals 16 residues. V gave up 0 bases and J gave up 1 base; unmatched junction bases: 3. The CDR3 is CAWSVWTGGGTDTQYF. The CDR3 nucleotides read TGTGCCTGGAGTGTATGGACAGGGGGCGGCACAGATACGCAGTATTTT. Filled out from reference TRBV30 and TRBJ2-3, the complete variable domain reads SQTIHQWPATLVQPVGSPLSLECTVEGTSNPNLYWYRQAAGRGLQLLFYSVGIGQISSEVPQNLSASRPQDRQFILSSKKLLLSDSGFYLCAWSVWTGGGTDTQYFGPGTRLTVL.

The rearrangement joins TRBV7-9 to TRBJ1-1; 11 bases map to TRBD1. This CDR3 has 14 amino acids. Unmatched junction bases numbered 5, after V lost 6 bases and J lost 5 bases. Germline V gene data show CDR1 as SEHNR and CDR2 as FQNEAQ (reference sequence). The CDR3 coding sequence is TGTGCCAGCAGTTGGGGACAGGGGGGTACTGAAGCTTTCTTT. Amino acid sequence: CASSWGQGGTEAFF.

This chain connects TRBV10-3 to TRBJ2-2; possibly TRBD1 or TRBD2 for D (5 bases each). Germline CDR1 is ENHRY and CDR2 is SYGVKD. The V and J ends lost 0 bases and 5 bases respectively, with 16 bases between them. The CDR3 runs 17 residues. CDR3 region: CAISESSPGTGTGELFF. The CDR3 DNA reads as TGTGCCATCAGTGAGTCGAGTCCCGGGACGGGGACCGGGGAGCTGTTTTTT.

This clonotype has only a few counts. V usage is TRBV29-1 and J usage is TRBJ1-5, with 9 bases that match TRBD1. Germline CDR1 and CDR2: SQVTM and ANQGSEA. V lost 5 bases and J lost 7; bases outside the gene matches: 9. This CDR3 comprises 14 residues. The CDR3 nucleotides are TGCAGCGTTCGACTAGGGACAGGGAACCAGCCCCAGCATTTT. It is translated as CSVRLGTGNQPQHF.

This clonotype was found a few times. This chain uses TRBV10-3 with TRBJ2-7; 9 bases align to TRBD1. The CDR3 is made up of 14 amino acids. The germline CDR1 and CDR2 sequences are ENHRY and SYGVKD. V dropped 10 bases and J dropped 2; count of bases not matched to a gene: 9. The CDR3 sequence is CATQGDRATYEQYF. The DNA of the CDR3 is TGTGCCACGCAAGGGGACAGGGCAACCTACGAGCAGTACTTC.

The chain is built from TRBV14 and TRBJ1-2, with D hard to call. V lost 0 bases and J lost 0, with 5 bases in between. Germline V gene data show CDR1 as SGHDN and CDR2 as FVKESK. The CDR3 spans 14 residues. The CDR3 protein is CASSQDSPNYGYTF. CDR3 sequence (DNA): TGTGCCAGCAGCCAAGACAGCCCTAACTATGGCTACACCTTC.

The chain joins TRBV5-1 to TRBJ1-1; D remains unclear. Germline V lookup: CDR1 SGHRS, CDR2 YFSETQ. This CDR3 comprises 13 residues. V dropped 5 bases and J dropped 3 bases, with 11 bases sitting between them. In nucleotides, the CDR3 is TGCGCCAGCAGTCCTGACGGGTACACTGAAGCTTTCTTT. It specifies CASSPDGYTEAFF.

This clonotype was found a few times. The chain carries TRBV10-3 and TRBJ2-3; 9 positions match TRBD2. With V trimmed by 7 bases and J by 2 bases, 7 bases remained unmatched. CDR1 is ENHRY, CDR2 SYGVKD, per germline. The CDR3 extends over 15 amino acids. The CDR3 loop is CAIKGTSRNTDTQYF. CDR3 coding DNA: TGTGCCATCAAAGGGACTAGCCGAAACACAGATACGCAGTATTTT.

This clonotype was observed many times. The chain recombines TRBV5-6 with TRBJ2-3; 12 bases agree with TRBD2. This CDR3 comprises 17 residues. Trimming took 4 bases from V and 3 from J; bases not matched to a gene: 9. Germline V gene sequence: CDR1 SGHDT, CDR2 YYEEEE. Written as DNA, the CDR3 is TGTGCCAGCAGCCTGACGACTAGCGGGGGCCAAACAGATACGCAGTATTTT. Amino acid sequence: CASSLTTSGGQTDTQYF.

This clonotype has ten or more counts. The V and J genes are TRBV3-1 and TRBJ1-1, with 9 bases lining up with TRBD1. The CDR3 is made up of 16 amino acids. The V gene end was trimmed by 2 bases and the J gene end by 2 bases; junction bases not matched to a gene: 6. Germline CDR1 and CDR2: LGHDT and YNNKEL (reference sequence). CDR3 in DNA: TGTGCCAGCAGCCAAATCCAGGACAGGGGTAACACTGAAGCTTTCTTT. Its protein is CASSQIQDRGNTEAFF.

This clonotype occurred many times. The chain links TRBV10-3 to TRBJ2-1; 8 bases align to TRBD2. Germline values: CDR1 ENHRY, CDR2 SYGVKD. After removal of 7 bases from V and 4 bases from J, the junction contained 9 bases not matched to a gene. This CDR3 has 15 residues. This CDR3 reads CAITTSLAEYNEQFF. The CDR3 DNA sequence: TGTGCCATCACCACCTCACTAGCGGAATACAATGAGCAGTTCTTC.

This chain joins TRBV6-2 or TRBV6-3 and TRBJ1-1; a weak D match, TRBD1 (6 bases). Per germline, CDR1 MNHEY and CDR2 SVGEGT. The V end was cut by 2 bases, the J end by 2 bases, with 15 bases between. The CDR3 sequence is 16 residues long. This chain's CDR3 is CASSYRGRAPNTEAFF. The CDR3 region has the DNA TGTGCCAGCAGTTACCGGGGGCGGGCCCCCAACACTGAAGCTTTCTTT.

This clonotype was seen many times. The CDR3 is CSASRDSNQPQHF. In DNA form, the CDR3 reads TGCAGTGCTAGTAGGGATAGCAATCAGCCCCAGCATTTT. The chain couples TRBV20-1 to TRBJ1-5; D gene uncertain. The germline V gene has CDR1 DFQATT and CDR2 SNEGSKA (reference sequence). V gave up 3 bases and J gave up 0 bases, with 6 bases separating them. The CDR3 loop spans 13 amino acids.

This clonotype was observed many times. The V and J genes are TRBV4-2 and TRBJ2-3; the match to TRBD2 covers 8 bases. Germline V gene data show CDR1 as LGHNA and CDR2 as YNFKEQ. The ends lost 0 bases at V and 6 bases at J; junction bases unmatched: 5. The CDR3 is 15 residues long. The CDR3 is CASSQDFQRGDTQYF. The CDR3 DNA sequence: TGTGCCAGCAGCCAAGATTTCCAGCGGGGGGATACGCAGTATTTT.

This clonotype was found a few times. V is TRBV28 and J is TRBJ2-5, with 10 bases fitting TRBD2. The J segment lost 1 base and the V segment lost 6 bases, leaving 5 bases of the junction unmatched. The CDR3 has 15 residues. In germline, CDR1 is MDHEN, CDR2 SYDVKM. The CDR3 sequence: CASSSSGGPQETQYF. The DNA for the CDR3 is TGTGCCAGCAGCTCTAGCGGGGGCCCCCAAGAGACCCAGTACTTC.

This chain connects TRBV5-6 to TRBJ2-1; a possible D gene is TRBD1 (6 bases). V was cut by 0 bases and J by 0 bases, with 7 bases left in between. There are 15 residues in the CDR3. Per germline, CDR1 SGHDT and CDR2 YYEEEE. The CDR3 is CASSLAGHSYNEQFF. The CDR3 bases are TGTGCCAGCAGCTTGGCGGGACACTCCTACAATGAGCAGTTCTTC.

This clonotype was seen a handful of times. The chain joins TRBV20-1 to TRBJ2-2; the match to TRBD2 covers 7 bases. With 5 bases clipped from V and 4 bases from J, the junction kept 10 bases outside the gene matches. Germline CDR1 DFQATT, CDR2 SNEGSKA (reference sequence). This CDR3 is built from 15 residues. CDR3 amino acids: CSAGQRELITGELFF. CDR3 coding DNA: TGCAGTGCTGGCCAGCGGGAACTAATCACCGGGGAGCTGTTTTTT.

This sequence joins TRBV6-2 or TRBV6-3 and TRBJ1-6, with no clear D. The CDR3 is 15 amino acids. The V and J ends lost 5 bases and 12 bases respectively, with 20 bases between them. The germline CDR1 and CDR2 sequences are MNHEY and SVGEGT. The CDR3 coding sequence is TGTGCCAGCAGTCCCTGGACCGGTGGAATGGGACCCCTCCACTTT. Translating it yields CASSPWTGGMGPLHF.

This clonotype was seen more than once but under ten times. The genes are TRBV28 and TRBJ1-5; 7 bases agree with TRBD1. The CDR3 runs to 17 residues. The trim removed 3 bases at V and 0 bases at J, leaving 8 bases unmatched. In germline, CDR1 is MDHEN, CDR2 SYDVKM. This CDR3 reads CASSFRTGAYSNQPQHF. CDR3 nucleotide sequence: TGTGCCAGCAGTTTTCGGACAGGTGCTTATAGCAATCAGCCCCAGCATTTT.

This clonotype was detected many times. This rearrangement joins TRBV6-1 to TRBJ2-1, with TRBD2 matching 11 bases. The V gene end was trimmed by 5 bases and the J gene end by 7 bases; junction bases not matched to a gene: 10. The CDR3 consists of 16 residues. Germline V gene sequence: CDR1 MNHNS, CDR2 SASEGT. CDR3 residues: CASSPFSGRAQNEQFF. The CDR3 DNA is TGTGCCAGCAGTCCTTTTAGCGGGAGGGCCCAGAATGAGCAGTTCTTC.

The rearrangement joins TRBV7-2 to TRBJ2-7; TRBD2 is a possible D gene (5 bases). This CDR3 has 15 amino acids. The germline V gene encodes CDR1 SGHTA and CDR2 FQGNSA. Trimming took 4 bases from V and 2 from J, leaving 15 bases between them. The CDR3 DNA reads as TGTGCCAGCAGCTCCCAACGGGGAAAGACCTACGAGCAGTACTTC. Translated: CASSSQRGKTYEQYF.

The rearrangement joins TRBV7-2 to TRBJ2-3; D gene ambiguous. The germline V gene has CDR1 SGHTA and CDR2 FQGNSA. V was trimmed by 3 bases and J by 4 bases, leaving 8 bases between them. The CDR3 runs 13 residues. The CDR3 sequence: CASSFLSADTQYF. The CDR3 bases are TGTGCCAGCAGCTTTTTATCCGCAGATACGCAGTATTTT. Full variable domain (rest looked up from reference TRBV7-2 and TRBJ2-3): GAGVSQSPSNKVTEKGKDVELRCDPISGHTALYWYRQSLGQGLEFLIYFQGNSAPDKSGLPSDRFSAERTGGSVSTLTIQRTQQEDSAVYLCASSFLSADTQYFGPGTRLTVL.

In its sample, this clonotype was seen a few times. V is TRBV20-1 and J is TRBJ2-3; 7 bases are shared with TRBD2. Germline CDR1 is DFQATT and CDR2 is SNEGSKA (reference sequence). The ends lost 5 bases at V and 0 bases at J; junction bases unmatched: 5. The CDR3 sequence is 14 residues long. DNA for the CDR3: TGCAGTGCTCATAGCGGGTCTAGCACAGATACGCAGTATTTT. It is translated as CSAHSGSSTDTQYF.

The CDR3 sequence: CASSLSPASGSTDTQYF. The CDR3, as DNA: TGTGCCAGCAGCTTGTCCCCAGCTAGCGGGAGCACAGATACGCAGTATTTT. This sequence joins TRBV11-2 and TRBJ2-3, with 8 bases fitting TRBD2. Germline V gene lookup returns CDR1 SGHAT and CDR2 FQNNGV. The CDR3 is made up of 17 amino acids. Trimming took 3 bases from V and 0 from J; bases not matched to a gene: 8.

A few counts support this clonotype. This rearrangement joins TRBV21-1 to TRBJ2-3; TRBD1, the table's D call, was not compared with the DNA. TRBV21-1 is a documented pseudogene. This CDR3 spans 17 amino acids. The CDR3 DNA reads TGTGCCAGCAACAAACCGATGCCGAGCCCCGGCACAGATACGCAGTATTTT. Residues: CASNKPMPSPGTDTQYF.

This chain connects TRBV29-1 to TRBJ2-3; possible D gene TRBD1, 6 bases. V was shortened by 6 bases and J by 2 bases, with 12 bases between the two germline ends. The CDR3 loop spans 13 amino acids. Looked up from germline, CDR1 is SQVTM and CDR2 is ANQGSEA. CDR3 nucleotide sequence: TGCAGCGTAGGGACACTTGTCACAGATACGCAGTATTTT. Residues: CSVGTLVTDTQYF.

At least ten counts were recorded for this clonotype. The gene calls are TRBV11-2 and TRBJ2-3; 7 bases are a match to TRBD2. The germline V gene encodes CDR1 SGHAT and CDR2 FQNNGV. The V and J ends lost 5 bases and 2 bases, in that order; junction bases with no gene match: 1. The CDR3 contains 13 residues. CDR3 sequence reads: CASSKRDTDTQYF. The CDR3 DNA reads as TGTGCCAGCAGCAAGCGGGACACAGATACGCAGTATTTT.

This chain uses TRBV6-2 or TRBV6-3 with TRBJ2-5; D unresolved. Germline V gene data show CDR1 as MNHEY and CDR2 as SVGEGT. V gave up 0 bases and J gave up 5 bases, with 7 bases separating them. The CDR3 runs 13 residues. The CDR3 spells CASSYSDLETQYF. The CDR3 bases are TGTGCCAGCAGTTACTCGGATTTGGAGACCCAGTACTTC.

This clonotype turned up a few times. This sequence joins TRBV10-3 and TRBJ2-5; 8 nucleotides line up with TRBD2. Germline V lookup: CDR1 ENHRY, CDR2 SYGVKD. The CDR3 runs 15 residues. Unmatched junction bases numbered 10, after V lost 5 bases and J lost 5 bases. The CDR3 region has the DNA TGTGCCATCAGTAAGACCGGGACTAGAACGGAGACCCAGTACTTC. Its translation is CAISKTGTRTETQYF.

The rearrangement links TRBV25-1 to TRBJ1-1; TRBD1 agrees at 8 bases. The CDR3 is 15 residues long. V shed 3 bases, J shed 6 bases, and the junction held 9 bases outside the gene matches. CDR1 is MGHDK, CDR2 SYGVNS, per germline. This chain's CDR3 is CASSERFRGRSEAFF. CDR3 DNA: TGTGCCAGCAGTGAGAGGTTCAGGGGGCGATCTGAAGCTTTCTTT.